Listed below are T cell receptor beta chains from one sample, sequenced in a study of shared clonotypes between healthy human individuals. Clones were sequenced by immunoSEQ multiplex PCR, and TCRdb holds only the in-frame ones, with some missing. The sample consists of about 1 million clones, about three quarters of them appearing once. Sequencing was done on a sample of memory CD4+ T cells sorted from blood. The receptors were sampled from a young man in good health. The CDR3 runs from the conserved cysteine through the conserved F or W. The D gene is left open where the match is weak. Clone sizes are given selectively: once, few, many, or a class where the clone is expanded.

TGTGCCAGCAGTGAACAGGGGGTAATTCATAGCCTCCACTTT	CASSEQGVIHSLHF	TRBJ1-6	TRBD1	14	-	TRBV6-1
TGTGCCAGCAGCCTGGGACTAGCTCTTGACAGCTCCTACGAGCAGTACTTC	CASSLGLALDSSYEQYF	TRBJ2-7	TRBD2	17	-	TRBV13
TGTGCCAGCACCAAACAAGGGGCAGGACCCACCGGGGAGCTGTTTTTT	CASTKQGAGPTGELFF	TRBJ2-2	-	16	-	TRBV7-8
TGCGCCAGCAGCCCCATAGGAGGGGGGAAGGACACCATATATTTT	CASSPIGGGKDTIYF	TRBJ1-3	-	15	-	TRBV5-1
TGTGCCAGCAGCCCAAACTCCCGGGACAGAAGAACTGAAGCTTTCTTT	CASSPNSRDRRTEAFF	TRBJ1-1	TRBD1	16	-	TRBV11-2
TGTGCTCAAACCCCGTGGACGAACACCGGGGAGCTGTTTTTT	CAQTPWTNTGELFF	TRBJ2-2	-	14	-	TRBV30
TGTGCCAGCAGCTCAGGGACAGGGGCGACCTACGAGCAGTACTTC	CASSSGTGATYEQYF	TRBJ2-7	TRBD1	15	-	TRBV5-4
TGTGCCAGCAGCTCGGGAGTTCCTAGTCCCGTGGCAGAGCTGTTTTTT	CASSSGVPSPVAELFF	TRBJ2-2	-	16	-	TRBV9
TGTGCCAGTAGCCCGGGACAGGATAGTACACCCCTCCACTTT	CASSPGQDSTPLHF	TRBJ1-6	TRBD1	14	-	TRBV19
TGCGCCAGCAGCTTGGGCCAGGGCTCAGAGACCCAGTACTTC	CASSLGQGSETQYF	TRBJ2-5	-	14	-	TRBV5-1
TGTGCCAGTAGCCAAAAACGGAACACTGAAGCTTTCTTT	CASSQKRNTEAFF	TRBJ1-1	-	13	many	TRBV19
TGTGCCAGCAGCTACGGGACAGGGAGCTCCTATAATTCACCCCTCCACTTT	CASSYGTGSSYNSPLHF	TRBJ1-6	TRBD1	17	-	TRBV11-2